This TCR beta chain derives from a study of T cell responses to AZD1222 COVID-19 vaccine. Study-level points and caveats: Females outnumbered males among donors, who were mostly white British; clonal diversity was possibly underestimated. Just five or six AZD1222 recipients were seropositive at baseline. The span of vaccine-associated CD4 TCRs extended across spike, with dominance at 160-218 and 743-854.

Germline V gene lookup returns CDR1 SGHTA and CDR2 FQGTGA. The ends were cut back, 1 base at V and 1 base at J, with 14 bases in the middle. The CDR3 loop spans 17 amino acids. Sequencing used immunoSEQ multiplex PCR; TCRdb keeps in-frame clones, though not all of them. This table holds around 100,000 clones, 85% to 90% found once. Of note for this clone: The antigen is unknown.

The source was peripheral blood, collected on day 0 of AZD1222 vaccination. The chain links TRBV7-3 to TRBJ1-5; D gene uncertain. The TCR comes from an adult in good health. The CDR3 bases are TGTGCCAGCAGCTTAAAGTTGGCGCCTGGGAGCAATCAGCCCCAGCATTTT. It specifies CASSLKLAPGSNQPQHF.